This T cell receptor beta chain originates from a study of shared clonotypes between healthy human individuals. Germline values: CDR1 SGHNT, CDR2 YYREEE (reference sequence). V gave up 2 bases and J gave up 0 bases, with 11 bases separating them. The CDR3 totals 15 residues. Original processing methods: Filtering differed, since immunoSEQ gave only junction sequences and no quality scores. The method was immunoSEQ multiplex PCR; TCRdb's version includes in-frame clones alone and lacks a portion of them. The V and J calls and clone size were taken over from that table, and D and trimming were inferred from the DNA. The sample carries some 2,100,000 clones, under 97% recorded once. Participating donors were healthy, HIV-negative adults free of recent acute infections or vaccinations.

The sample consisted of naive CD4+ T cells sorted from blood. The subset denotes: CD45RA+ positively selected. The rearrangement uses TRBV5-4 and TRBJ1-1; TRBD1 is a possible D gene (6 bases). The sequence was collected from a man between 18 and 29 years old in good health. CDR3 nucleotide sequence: TGTGCCAGCAGCTTCCAGACAGGACTGAACACTGAAGCTTTCTTT. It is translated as CASSFQTGLNTEAFF.